A single T cell receptor beta chain is shown here with its context. No antigen is known for it. Sequencing targeted TCR beta in blood CD8+ and CD4+ T cells. Negative isolation yielded CD4+ and CD8+ T cells, and FACS enriched TEMRA cells. This CDR3 contains 16 residues. Deletions cut 2 bases from V and 3 bases from J, with 14 bases between. Germline loops: CDR1 MDHEN, CDR2 SYDVKM. The data were taken from a study of CD8 T cells in Susac syndrome. Study-level points and caveats: A relatively small number of individuals underwent TCR sequencing and HLA analysis.

An amount of RNA that ranged from roughly 0.5 to 1 ug was reverse transcribed with random hexamers. From the immunoSEQ multiplex PCR reads, TCRdb called clonotypes with MiXCR, one entry per CDR3 protein. The sample yields about 280,000 distinct CDR3 sequences, 85% seen once. This clonotype was obtained from a human donor with multiple sclerosis. The rearrangement uses TRBV28 and TRBJ1-3, with a possible D match to TRBD1 (6 bases). Specimen: CD8+ T cells from PBMCs. CDR3 loop: CASSLGGGVDGNTIYF. The CDR3 region has the DNA TGTGCCAGCAGTTTAGGGGGCGGAGTGGATGGAAACACCATATATTTT.